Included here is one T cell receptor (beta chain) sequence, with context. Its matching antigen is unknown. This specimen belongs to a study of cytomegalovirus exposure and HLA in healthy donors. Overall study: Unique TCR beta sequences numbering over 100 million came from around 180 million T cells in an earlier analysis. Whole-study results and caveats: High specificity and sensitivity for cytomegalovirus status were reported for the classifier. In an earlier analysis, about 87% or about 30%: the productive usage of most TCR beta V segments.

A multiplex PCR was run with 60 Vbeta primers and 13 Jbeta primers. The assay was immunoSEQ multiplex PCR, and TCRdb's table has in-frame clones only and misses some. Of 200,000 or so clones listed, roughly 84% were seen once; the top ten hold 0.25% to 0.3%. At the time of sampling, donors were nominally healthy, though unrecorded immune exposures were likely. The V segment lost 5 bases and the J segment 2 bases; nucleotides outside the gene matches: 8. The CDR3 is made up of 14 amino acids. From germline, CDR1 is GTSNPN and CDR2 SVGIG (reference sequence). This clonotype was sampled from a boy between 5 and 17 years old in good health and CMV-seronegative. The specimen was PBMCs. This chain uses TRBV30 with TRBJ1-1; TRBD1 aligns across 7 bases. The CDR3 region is CAWGVDRDNTEAFF. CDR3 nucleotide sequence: TGTGCCTGGGGGGTCGACAGGGACAACACTGAAGCTTTCTTT.